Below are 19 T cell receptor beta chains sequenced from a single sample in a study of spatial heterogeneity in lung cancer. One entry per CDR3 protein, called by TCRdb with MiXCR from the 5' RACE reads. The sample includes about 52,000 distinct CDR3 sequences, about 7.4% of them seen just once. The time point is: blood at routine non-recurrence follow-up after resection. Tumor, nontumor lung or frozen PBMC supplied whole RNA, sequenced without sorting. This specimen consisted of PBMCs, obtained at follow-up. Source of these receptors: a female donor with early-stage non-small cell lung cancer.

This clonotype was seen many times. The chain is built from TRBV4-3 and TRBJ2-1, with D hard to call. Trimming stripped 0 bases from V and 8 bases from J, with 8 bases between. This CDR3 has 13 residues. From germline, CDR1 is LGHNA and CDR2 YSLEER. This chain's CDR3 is CASSQDRTDEQFF. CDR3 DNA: TGCGCCAGCAGCCAAGATCGAACGGATGAGCAGTTCTTC.

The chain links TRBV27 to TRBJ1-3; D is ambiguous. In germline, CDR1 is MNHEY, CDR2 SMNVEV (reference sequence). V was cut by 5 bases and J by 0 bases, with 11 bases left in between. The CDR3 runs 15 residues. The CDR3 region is CASSPGTGSGNTIYF. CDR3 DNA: TGTGCCAGCAGTCCCGGCACGGGCTCTGGAAACACCATATATTTT.

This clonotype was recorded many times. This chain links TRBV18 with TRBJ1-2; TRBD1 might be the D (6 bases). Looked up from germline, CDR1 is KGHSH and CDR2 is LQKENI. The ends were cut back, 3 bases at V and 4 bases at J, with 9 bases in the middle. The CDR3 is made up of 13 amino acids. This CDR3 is CASSPTGLYGYTF. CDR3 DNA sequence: TGTGCCAGCTCACCCACAGGGCTCTATGGCTACACCTTC.

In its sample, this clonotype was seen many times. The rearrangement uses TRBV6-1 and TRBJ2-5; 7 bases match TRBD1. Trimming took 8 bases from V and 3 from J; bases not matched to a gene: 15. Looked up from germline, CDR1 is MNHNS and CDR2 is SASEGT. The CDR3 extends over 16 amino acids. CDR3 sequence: CASARRTGTVEETQYF. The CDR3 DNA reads TGTGCCAGCGCCCGAAGGACCGGGACAGTCGAAGAGACCCAGTACTTC.

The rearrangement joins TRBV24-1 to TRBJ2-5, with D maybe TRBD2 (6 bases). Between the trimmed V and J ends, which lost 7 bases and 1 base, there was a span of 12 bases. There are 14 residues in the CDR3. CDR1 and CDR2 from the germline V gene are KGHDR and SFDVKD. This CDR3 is CATSLPGVQETQYF. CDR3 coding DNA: TGTGCCACCAGCCTTCCGGGAGTCCAAGAGACCCAGTACTTC.

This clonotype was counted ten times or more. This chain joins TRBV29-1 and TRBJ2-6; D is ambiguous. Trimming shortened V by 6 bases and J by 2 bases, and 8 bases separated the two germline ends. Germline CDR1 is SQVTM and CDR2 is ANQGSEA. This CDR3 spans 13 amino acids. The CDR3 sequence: CSVRGTGANVLTF. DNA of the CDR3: TGCAGCGTAAGAGGAACTGGGGCCAACGTCCTGACTTTC.

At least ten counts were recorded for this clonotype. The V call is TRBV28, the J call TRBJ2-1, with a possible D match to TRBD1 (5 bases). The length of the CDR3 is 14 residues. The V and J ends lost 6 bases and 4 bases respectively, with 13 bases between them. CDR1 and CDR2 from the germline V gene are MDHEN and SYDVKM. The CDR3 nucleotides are TGTGCCAGCAGACCAGGGTACAGATACAATGAGCAGTTCTTC. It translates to CASRPGYRYNEQFF.

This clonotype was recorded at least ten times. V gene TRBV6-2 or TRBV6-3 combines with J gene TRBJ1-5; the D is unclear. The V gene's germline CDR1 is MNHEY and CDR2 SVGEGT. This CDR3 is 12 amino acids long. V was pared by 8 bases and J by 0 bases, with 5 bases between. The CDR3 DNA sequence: TGTGCCAGCGGAAATAGCAATCAGCCCCAGCATTTT. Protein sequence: CASGNSNQPQHF.

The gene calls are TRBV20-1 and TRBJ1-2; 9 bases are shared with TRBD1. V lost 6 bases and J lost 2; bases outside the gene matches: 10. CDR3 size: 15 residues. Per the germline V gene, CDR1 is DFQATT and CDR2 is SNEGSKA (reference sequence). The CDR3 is CSARTGTGRNYGYTF. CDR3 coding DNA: TGCAGTGCCCGAACCGGGACAGGGAGGAACTATGGCTACACCTTC.

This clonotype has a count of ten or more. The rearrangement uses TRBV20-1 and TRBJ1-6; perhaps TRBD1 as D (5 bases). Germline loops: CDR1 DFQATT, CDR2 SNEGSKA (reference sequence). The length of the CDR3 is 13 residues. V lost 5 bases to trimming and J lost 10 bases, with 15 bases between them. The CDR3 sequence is CSAGLLGESPLHF. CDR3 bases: TGCAGTGCTGGACTCTTGGGGGAGTCACCCCTCCACTTT.

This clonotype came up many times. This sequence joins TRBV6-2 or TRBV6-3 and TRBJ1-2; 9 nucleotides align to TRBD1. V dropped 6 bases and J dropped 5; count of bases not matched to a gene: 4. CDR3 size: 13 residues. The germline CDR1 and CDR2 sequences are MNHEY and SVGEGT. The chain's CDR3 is CASRRGQGYGYTF. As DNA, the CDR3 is TGTGCCAGCAGACGGGGACAGGGATATGGCTACACCTTC.

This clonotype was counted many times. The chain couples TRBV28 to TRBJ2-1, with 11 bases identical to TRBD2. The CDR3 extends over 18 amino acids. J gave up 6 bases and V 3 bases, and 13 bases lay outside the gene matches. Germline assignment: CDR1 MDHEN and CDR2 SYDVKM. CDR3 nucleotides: TGTGCCAGCAGTTTTAATTGGCTAGCGGGGGGATTCTCCAATGAGCAGTTCTTC. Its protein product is CASSFNWLAGGFSNEQFF.

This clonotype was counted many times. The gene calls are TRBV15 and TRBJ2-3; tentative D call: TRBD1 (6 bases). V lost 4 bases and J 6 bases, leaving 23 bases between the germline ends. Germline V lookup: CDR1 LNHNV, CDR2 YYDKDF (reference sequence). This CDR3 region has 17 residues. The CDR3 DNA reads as TGTGCCACCAGCATCCCTGGGTCGACAGGAAGTCGGGATACGCAGTATTTT. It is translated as CATSIPGSTGSRDTQYF.

The CDR3 DNA is TGCAGTGCCAAGACTAGCGGGAGCACAGATACGCAGTATTTT. This sequence encodes CSAKTSGSTDTQYF. The chain joins TRBV20-1 to TRBJ2-3, with TRBD2 matching over 10 bases. Germline trimming cut 6 bases from V and 0 bases from J; bases unmatched to any gene: 3. Germline V gene lookup returns CDR1 DFQATT and CDR2 SNEGSKA (reference sequence). This CDR3 region has 14 residues.

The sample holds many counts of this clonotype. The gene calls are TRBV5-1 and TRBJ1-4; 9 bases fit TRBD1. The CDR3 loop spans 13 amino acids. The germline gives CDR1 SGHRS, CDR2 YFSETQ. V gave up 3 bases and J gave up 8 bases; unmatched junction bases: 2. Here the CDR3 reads CASSSTGGEKLFF. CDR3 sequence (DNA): TGCGCCAGCAGCTCGACAGGGGGGGAAAAACTGTTTTTT.

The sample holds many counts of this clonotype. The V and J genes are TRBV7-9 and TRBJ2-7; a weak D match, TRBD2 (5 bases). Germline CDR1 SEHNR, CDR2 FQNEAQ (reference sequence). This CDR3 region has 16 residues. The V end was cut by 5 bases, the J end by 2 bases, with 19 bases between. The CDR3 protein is CASSPTTAAVTYEQYF. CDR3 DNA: TGTGCCAGCAGCCCCACTACGGCAGCGGTGACCTACGAGCAGTACTTC. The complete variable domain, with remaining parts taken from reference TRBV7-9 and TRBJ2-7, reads DTGVSQNPRHKITKRGQNVTFRCDPISEHNRLYWYRQTLGQGPEFLTYFQNEAQLEKSRLLSDRFSAERPKGSFSTLEIQRTEQGDSAMYLCASSPTTAAVTYEQYFGPGTRLTVT.

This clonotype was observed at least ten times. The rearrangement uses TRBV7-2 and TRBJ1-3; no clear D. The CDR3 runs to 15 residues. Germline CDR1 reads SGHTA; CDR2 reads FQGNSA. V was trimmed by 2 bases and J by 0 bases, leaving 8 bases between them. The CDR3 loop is CASSLQDFSGNTIYF. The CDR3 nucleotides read TGTGCCAGCAGCTTACAGGATTTCTCTGGAAACACCATATATTTT.

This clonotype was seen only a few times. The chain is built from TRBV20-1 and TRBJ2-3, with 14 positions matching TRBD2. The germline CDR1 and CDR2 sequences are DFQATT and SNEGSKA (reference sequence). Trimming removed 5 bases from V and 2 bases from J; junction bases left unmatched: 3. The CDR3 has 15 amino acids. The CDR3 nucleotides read TGCAGTGCTTTGACTAGCGGGGGGGCCACAGATACGCAGTATTTT. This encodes CSALTSGGATDTQYF.

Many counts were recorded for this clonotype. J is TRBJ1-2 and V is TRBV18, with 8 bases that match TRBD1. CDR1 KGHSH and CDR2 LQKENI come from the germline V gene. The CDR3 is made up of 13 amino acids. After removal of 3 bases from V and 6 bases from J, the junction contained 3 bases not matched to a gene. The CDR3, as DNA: TGTGCCAGCTCACCCAGGGGGCAGGATGGCTACACCTTC. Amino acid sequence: CASSPRGQDGYTF.